What follows are 8 T cell receptor beta chains derived from one specimen sequenced in a study of beta chain features in type 1 diabetes. The investigators reverse transcribed all of the isolated RNA, so they sequenced expressed TCRB transcripts. Generated by immunoSEQ multiplex PCR, the TCRdb table keeps only in-frame clones and is missing some. This table has about 320,000 clones, 14% appearing once. Sequences were obtained from central memory CD4+ T cells from blood. The receptors here all came from a young man in good health.

V and J are TRBV10-3 and TRBJ1-1; D is unresolved. Trimming removed 3 bases at V and 2 bases at J, with 7 bases between. The CDR3 loop spans 13 amino acids. Germline V lookup: CDR1 ENHRY, CDR2 SYGVKD. The CDR3 region is CAISDPLNTEAFF. CDR3 nucleotide sequence: TGTGCCATCAGTGATCCCTTAAACACTGAAGCTTTCTTT.

The table lists this clone with a count of one. The chain joins TRBV5-1 to TRBJ1-1, with D uncertain. Trimming stripped 3 bases from V and 1 base from J, with 7 bases between. Germline CDR1 is SGHRS and CDR2 is YFSETQ. CDR3 length: 13 residues. As DNA, the CDR3 is TGCGCCAGCAGCTCGTTCAGGAACACTGAAGCTTTCTTT. Its translation is CASSSFRNTEAFF.

Points on this clone: Other DNA sequences of this sample code for an identical CDR3. J is TRBJ2-7 and V is TRBV11-2, with D possibly matching TRBD1 (6 bases). CDR3 length: 12 amino acids. CDR1 and CDR2 (germline): SGHAT, FQNNGV. V gave up 8 bases and J gave up 1 base, with 9 bases separating them. CDR3: CASLDRSYEQYF. In nucleotides, the CDR3 is TGTGCCAGCCTAGACAGGTCCTACGAGCAGTACTTC.

V and J are TRBV18 and TRBJ1-1; D not resolved. The CDR3 is made up of 14 amino acids. Trimming pared 3 bases from V and 12 bases from J, leaving 20 bases between. CDR1 is KGHSH and CDR2 is LQKENI in the germline V gene. CDR3 in amino acids: CASSPPRVADFSFF. CDR3 in DNA: TGTGCCAGCTCACCTCCGAGGGTGGCAGACTTTTCTTTCTTT.

This chain connects TRBV6-5 to TRBJ2-7, with 9 bases fitting TRBD1. Germline loops: CDR1 MNHEY, CDR2 SVGAGI. After removal of 7 bases from V and 2 bases from J, the junction contained 6 bases not matched to a gene. The CDR3 is 14 amino acids. CDR3 loop: CASTNTGGTYEQYF. The CDR3 bases are TGTGCCAGCACCAATACAGGGGGCACCTACGAGCAGTACTTC.

The rearrangement joins TRBV14 to TRBJ1-3; weak D call: TRBD1 (5 bases). This CDR3 spans 15 amino acids. The germline V gene encodes CDR1 SGHDN and CDR2 FVKESK. V was clipped by 4 bases and J by 4 bases, with 14 bases between them. The CDR3 bases are TGTGCCAGCAGCCGGCTCGGGGCGGCGGGAAACACCATATATTTT. Its protein is CASSRLGAAGNTIYF.

The chain combines TRBV5-1 with TRBJ1-2; the D is unclear. Per the germline V gene, CDR1 is SGHRS and CDR2 is YFSETQ. The V and J ends lost 0 bases and 7 bases respectively, with 10 bases between them. The CDR3 is made up of 13 amino acids. In DNA form, the CDR3 reads TGCGCCAGCAGCTTGGGGCCGGGAAGTGGCTACACCTTC. Protein product: CASSLGPGSGYTF.

Only a few counts were recorded for this clone. The chain recombines TRBV6-5 with TRBJ1-5; 7 bases line up with TRBD1. V lost 5 bases and J lost 5; bases outside the gene matches: 6. The CDR3 is made up of 14 amino acids. CDR1 is MNHEY and CDR2 is SVGAGI in the germline V gene. CDR3 in DNA: TGTGCCAGCAGTCCCCAGGGGGGCTATCAGCCCCAGCATTTT. Encoded protein: CASSPQGGYQPQHF.